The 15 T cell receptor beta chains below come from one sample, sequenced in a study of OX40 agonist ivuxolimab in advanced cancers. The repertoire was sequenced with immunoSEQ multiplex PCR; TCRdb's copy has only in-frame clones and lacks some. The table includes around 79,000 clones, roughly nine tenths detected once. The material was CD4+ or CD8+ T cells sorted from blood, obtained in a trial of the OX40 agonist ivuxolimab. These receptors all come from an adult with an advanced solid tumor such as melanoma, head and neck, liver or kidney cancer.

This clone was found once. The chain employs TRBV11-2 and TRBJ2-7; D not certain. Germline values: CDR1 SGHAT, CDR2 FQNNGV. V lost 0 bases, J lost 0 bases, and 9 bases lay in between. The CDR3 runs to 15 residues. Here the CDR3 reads CASSLDPASSYEQYF. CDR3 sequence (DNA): TGTGCCAGCAGCTTAGATCCAGCGAGCTCCTACGAGCAGTACTTC.

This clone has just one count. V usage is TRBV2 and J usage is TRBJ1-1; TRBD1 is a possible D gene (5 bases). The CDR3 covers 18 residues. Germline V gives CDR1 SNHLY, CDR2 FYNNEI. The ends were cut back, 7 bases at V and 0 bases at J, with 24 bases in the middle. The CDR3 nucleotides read TGTGCCAGCACCGGCCCCCGGGGGGAGGGCCCGATGAACACTGAAGCTTTCTTT. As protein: CASTGPRGEGPMNTEAFF.

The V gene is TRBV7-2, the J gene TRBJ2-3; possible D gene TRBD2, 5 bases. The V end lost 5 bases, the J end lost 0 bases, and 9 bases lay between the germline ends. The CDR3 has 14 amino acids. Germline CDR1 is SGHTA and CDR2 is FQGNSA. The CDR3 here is CASSGAASTDTQYF. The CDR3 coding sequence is TGTGCCAGCAGCGGAGCGGCTAGCACAGATACGCAGTATTTT.

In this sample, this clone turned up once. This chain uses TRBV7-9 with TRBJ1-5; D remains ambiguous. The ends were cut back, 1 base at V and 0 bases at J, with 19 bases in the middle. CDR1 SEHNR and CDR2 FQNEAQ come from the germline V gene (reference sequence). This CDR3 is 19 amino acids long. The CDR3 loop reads CASSLVRRTLALSNQPQHF. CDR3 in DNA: TGTGCCAGCAGCTTAGTACGGCGTACTCTAGCCCTTAGCAATCAGCCCCAGCATTTT.

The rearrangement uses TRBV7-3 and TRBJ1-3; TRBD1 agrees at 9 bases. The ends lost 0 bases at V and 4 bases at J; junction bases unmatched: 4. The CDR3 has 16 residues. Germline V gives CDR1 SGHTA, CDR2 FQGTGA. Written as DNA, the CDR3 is TGTGCCAGCAGCTTAACACAGGGGGCGCAAGGAAACACCATATATTTT. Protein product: CASSLTQGAQGNTIYF.

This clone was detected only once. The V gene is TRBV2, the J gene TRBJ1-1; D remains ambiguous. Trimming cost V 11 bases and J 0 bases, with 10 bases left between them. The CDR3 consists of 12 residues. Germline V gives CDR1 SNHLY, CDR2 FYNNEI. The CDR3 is CAGTEMNTEAFF. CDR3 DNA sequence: TGTGCCGGAACAGAGATGAACACTGAAGCTTTCTTT. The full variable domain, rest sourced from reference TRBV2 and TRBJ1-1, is EPEVTQTPSHQVTQMGQEVILRCVPISNHLYFYWYRQILGQKVEFLVSFYNNEISEKSEIFDDQFSVERPDGSNFTLKIRSTKLEDSAMYFCAGTEMNTEAFFGQGTRLTVV.

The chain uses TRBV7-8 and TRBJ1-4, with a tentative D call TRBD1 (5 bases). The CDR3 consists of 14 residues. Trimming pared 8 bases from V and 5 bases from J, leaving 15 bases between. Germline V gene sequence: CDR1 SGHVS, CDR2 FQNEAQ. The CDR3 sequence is CASAIPGLNEKLFF. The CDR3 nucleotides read TGTGCCAGCGCGATCCCGGGACTAAATGAAAAACTGTTTTTT.

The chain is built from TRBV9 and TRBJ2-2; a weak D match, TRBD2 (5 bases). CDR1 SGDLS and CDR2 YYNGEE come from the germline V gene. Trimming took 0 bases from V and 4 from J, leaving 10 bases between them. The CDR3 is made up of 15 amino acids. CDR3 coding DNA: TGTGCCAGCAGCGTAGGGACTGCATCCACCGGGGAGCTGTTTTTT. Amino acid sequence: CASSVGTASTGELFF.

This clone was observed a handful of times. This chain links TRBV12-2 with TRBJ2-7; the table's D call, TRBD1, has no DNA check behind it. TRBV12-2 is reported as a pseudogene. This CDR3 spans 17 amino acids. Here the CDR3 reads CASRLGVTGTGVYEQYF. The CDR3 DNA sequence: TGTGCAAGTCGCCTTGGGGTTACCGGGACAGGGGTCTACGAGCAGTACTTC.

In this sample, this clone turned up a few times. The CDR3 DNA is TGCAGCGACGCAGGGAGGGAAGCTTTCTTT. It encodes CSDAGREAFF. V usage is TRBV29-1 and J usage is TRBJ1-1; perhaps TRBD1 as D (5 bases). The CDR3 consists of 10 residues. Germline V lookup: CDR1 SQVTM, CDR2 ANQGSEA. The V and J ends lost 7 bases and 8 bases respectively, with 11 bases between them.

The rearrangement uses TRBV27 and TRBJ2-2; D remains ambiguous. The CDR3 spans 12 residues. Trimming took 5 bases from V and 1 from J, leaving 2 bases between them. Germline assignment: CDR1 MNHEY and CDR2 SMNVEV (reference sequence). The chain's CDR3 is CASSENTGELFF. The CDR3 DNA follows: TGTGCCAGCAGTGAGAACACCGGGGAGCTGTTTTTT.

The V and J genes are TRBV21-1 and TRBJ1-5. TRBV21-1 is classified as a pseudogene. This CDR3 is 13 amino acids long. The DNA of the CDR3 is TGTGCCAGCAGCAAAAGCGGGCATCAGCCCCAGCATTTT. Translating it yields CASSKSGHQPQHF.

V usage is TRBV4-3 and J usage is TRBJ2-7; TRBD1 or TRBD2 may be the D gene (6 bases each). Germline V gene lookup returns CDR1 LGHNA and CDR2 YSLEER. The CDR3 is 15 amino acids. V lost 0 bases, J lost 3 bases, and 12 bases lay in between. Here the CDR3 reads CASSQEGGTGYEQYF. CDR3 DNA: TGCGCCAGCAGCCAAGAAGGGGGGACGGGCTACGAGCAGTACTTC.

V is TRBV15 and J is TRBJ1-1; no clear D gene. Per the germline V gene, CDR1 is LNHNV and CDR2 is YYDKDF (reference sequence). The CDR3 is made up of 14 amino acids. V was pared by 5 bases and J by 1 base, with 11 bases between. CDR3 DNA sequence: TGTGCCACCAGCGGTGGCGGCGAGAACACTGAAGCTTTCTTT. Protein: CATSGGGENTEAFF.

The CDR3 is CASSFGTANEQFF. The CDR3 coding sequence is TGTGCCAGCAGCTTTGGGACAGCCAATGAGCAGTTCTTC. V is TRBV11-2 and J is TRBJ2-1; 7 nucleotides align to TRBD1. V gave up 3 bases and J gave up 6 bases; unmatched junction bases: 2. The germline V gene has CDR1 SGHAT and CDR2 FQNNGV. The CDR3 runs to 13 residues.